This is a list of T cell receptor beta chains from one sample in a study of shared clonotypes between healthy human individuals. Sequenced by immunoSEQ multiplex PCR; TCRdb stores in-frame clones only, minus some. In the table there are some 1.4 million clones, roughly 97% of which are singletons. Sequenced input: naive CD4+ T cells sorted from blood. The receptor set was obtained from a man younger than 45 in good health. The CDR3 runs from the conserved cysteine through the conserved F or W. The D gene is left open where the match is weak. Size is stated for part of the rows, as once, few or many counts, or as a class when the clone is expanded.

>TRBJ1-4|-|once|TRBV7-9
CASSLYIATNEKLFF
TGTGCCAGCAGCTTATACATTGCAACTAATGAAAAACTGTTTTTT
>TRBJ1-3|-|-|TRBV11-2
CASSSQTVRSFGNTIYF
TGTGCCAGCAGCTCCCAGACAGTGAGGTCTTTTGGAAACACCATATATTTT
>TRBJ1-4|-|-|TRBV9
CASSVGIDEKLFF
TGTGCCAGCAGCGTAGGTATCGATGAAAAACTGTTTTTT
>TRBJ2-1|-|-|TRBV5-1
CASNVKSNNEQFF
TGCGCCAGCAACGTAAAAAGTAACAATGAGCAGTTCTTC
>TRBJ2-7|-|-|TRBV7-2
CASTWRGGVGEQYF
TGTGCCAGCACCTGGCGAGGGGGAGTAGGCGAGCAGTACTTC
>TRBJ2-1|-|-|TRBV21-1
CATVGQGDSYNEQFF
TGTGCCACCGTGGGACAGGGGGATTCCTACAATGAGCAGTTCTTC
>TRBJ2-2|-|few|TRBV28
CASSLNTGELFF
TGTGCCAGCAGTCTGAACACCGGGGAGCTGTTTTTT
>TRBJ2-2|-|-|TRBV15
CATSRRLGNTGELFF
TGTGCCACCAGCAGACGCTTAGGAAACACCGGGGAGCTGTTTTTT
>TRBJ2-1|-|-|TRBV9
CASSVSGTPSNEQFF
TGTGCCAGCAGCGTTTCTGGGACTCCTTCCAATGAGCAGTTCTTC
>TRBJ2-5|-|-|TRBV5-1
CASSRSPDPETQYF
TGCGCCAGCAGCCGCTCCCCCGACCCAGAGACCCAGTACTTC
>TRBJ2-1|-|-|TRBV10-3
CAISELAHEQFF
TGTGCCATCAGTGAATTGGCACATGAGCAGTTCTTC
>TRBJ2-3|-|-|TRBV5-1
CASSYMEGLGLDTHTQYF
TGCGCCAGCAGCTACATGGAGGGGCTAGGCTTGGACACACATACGCAGTATTTT
>TRBJ1-2|-|-|TRBV19
CASRSNRAYGYTF
TGTGCCAGTAGGTCCAACAGGGCCTATGGCTACACCTTC
>TRBJ2-5|-|-|TRBV4-3
CASSQYQRRGDRETQYF
TGCGCCAGCAGCCAATACCAACGCCGGGGTGATCGGGAGACCCAGTACTTC
>TRBJ2-3|TRBD1|once|TRBV7-2
CASSLSPGQGADTQYF
TGTGCCAGCAGCTTATCTCCGGGACAGGGCGCAGATACGCAGTATTTT
>TRBJ2-1|-|few|TRBV13
CASSVSPTPEQFF
TGTGCCAGCAGCGTGAGTCCCACTCCCGAGCAGTTCTTC
>TRBJ1-2|-|-|TRBV28
CASSSPIYGYTF
TGTGCCAGCAGTTCCCCGATCTATGGCTACACCTTC
>TRBJ2-7|-|-|TRBV18
CASSPRGHLSYEQYF
TGTGCCAGCTCACCCCGGGGCCACCTTTCCTACGAGCAGTACTTC
>TRBJ2-2|-|few|TRBV11-3
CASKGAGELFF
TGTGCCAGCAAGGGTGCCGGGGAGCTGTTTTTT
>TRBJ2-5|-|once|TRBV9
CASSVATGLPGETQYF
TGTGCCAGCAGCGTAGCTACGGGGCTACCTGGGGAGACCCAGTACTTC
>TRBJ2-6|-|once|TRBV9
CASSVAGAGANVLTF
TGTGCCAGCAGCGTAGCGGGAGCCGGGGCCAACGTCCTGACTTTC
>TRBJ1-3|-|-|TRBV18
CASSPALATPGNTIYF
TGTGCCAGCTCACCAGCGTTAGCCACTCCTGGAAACACCATATATTTT
>TRBJ1-1|TRBD1|-|TRBV10-1
CASSERQGMDTEAFF
TGCGCCAGCAGTGAAAGACAGGGGATGGACACTGAAGCTTTCTTT
>TRBJ2-6|-|-|TRBV18
CASSPLGRSSGANVLTF
TGTGCCAGCTCACCTCTGGGTAGGAGCTCTGGGGCCAACGTCCTGACTTTC
>TRBJ2-2|-|-|TRBV18
CASSPRETGELFF
TGTGCCAGCTCACCGAGGGAGACCGGGGAGCTGTTTTTT
>TRBJ2-7|-|-|TRBV21-1
CASSNGKSGTHIFEQYF
TGTGCCAGCAGCAACGGGAAGTCCGGGACCCACATTTTCGAGCAGTACTTC
>TRBJ1-5|-|-|TRBV13
CASSLSVGRQGFNQPQHF
TGTGCCAGCAGCTTAAGTGTTGGGAGGCAGGGGTTCAATCAGCCCCAGCATTTT
>TRBJ2-1|TRBD2|once|TRBV29-1
CSITGLAGGYEQFF
TGCAGTATAACAGGACTAGCGGGAGGTTATGAGCAGTTCTTC
>TRBJ1-2|-|-|TRBV28
CASSFPDRRIGYTF
TGTGCCAGCAGTTTTCCTGACAGGCGAATTGGCTACACCTTC
>TRBJ1-1|-|-|TRBV5-4
CASSLYHTEAFF
TGTGCCAGCAGCTTGTATCACACTGAAGCTTTCTTT
>TRBJ2-3|-|-|TRBV29-1
CSVVGDTTDTQYF
TGCAGCGTCGTCGGAGACACCACAGATACGCAGTATTTT
>TRBJ2-1|-|-|TRBV19
CASAGRGRLEQFF
TGTGCCAGTGCAGGTCGGGGGCGGCTTGAGCAGTTCTTC